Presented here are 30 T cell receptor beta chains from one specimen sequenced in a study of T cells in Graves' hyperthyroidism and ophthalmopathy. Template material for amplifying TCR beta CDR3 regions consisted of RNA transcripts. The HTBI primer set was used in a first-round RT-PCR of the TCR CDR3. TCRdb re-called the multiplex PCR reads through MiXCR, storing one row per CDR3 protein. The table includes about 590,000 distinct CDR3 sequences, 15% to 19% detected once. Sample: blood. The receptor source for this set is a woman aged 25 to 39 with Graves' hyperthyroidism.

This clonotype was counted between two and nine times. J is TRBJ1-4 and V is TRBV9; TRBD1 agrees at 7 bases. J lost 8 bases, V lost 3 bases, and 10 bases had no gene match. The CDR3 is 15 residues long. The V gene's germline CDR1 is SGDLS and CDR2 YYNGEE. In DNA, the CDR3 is TGTGCCAGCAGCGCTACGGCAGGGGGACGGGAAAAACTGTTTTTT. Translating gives CASSATAGGREKLFF.

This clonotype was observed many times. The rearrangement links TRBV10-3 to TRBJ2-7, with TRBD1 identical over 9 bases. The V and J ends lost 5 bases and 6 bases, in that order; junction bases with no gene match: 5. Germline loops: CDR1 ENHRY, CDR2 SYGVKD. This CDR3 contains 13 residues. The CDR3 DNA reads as TGTGCCATCAGTCCGGGACAGGGTACCGAGCAGTACTTC. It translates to CAISPGQGTEQYF.

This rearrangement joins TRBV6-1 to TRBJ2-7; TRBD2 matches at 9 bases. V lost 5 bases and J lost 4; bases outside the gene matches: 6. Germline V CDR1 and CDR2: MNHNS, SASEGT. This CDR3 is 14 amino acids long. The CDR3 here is CASSLSGSGYEQYF. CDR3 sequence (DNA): TGTGCCAGCAGTCTTAGCGGGAGTGGTTACGAGCAGTACTTC.

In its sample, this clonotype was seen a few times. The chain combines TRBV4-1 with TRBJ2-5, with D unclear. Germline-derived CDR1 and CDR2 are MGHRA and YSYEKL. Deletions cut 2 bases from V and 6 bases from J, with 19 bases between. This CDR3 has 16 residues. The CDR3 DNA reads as TGCGCCAGCAGCCAACCCCCCGGAAGTGGCGTGCAGACCCAGTACTTC. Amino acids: CASSQPPGSGVQTQYF.

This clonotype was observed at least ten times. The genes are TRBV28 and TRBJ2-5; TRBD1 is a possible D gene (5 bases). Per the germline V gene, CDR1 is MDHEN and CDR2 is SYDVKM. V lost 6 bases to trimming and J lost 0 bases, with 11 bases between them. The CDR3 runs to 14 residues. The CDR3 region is CASRATGDQETQYF. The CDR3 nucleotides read TGTGCCAGCAGGGCTACAGGAGACCAAGAGACCCAGTACTTC. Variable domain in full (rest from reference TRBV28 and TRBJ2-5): DVKVTQSSRYLVKRTGEKVFLECVQDMDHENMFWYRQDPGLGLRLIYFSYDVKMKEKGDIPEGYSVSREKKERFSLILESASTNQTSMYLCASRATGDQETQYFGPGTRLLVL.

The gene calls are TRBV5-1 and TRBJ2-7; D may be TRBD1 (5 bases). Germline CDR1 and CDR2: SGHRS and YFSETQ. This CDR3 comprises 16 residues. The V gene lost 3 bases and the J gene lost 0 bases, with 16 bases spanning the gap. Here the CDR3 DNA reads TGCGCCAGCAGCTCCCGCTTGGGGCTTGGCTCCTACGAGCAGTACTTC. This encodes CASSSRLGLGSYEQYF.

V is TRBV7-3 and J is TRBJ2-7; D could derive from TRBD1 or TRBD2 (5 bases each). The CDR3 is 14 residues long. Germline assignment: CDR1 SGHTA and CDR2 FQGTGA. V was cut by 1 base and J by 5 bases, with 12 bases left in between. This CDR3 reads CASSLILGRDEQYF. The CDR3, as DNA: TGTGCCAGCAGCTTAATACTAGGCAGGGACGAGCAGTACTTC.

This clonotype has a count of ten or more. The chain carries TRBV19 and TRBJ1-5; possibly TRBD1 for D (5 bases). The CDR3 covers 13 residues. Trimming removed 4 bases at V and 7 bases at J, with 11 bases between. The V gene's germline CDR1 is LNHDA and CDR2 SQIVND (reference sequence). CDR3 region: CASSTGTGQPQHF. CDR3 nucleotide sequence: TGTGCCAGTAGTACTGGGACGGGCCAGCCCCAGCATTTT.

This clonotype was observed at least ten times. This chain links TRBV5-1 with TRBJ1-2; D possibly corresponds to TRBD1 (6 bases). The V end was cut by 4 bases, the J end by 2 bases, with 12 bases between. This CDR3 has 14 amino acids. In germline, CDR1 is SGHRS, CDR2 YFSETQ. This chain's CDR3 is CASSPGQWNYGYTF. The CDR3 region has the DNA TGCGCCAGCAGCCCCGGACAGTGGAACTATGGCTACACCTTC. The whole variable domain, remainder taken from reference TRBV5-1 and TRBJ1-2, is KAGVTQTPRYLIKTRGQQVTLSCSPISGHRSVSWYQQTPGQGLQFLFEYFSETQRNKGNFPGRFSGRQFSNSRSEMNVSTLELGDSALYLCASSPGQWNYGYTFGSGTRLTVV.

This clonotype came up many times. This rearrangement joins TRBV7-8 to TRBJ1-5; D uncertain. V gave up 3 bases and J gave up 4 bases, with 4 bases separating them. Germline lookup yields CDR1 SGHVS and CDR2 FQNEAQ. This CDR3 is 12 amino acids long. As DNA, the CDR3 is TGTGCCAGCAGCTTGCTAAATCAGCCCCAGCATTTT. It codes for CASSLLNQPQHF.

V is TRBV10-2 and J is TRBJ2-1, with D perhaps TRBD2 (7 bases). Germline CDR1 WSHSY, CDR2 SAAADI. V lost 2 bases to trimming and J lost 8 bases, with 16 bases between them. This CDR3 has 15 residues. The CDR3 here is CASSERGEGWDEQFF. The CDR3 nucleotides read TGCGCCAGCAGTGAGAGGGGGGAGGGGTGGGATGAGCAGTTCTTC.

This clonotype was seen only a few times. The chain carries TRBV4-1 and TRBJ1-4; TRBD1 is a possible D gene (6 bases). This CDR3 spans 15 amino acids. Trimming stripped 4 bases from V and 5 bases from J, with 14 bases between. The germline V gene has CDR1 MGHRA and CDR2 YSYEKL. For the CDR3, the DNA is TGCGCCAGCAGCCTGTCGGGGGGCCTAAATGAAAAACTGTTTTTT. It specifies CASSLSGGLNEKLFF.

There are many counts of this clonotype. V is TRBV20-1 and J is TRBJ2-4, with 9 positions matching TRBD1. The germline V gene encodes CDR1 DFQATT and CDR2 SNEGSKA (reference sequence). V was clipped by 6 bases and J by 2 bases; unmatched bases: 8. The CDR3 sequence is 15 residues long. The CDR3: CSATGDRVTKNIQYF. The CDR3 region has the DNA TGCAGTGCCACAGGGGACAGGGTTACCAAAAACATTCAGTACTTC.

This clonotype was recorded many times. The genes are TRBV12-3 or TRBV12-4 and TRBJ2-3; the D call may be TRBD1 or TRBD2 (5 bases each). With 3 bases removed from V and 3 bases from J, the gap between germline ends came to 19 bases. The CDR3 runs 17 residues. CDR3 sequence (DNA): TGTGCCAGCAGTTTCGATCCGGACGGGACGGGGACAGATACGCAGTATTTT. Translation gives CASSFDPDGTGTDTQYF.

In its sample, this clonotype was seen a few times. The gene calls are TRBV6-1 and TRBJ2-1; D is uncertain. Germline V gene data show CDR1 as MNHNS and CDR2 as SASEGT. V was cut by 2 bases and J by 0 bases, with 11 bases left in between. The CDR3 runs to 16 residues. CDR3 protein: CASSEIFSSSYNEQFF. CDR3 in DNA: TGTGCCAGCAGTGAAATTTTCTCTAGCTCCTACAATGAGCAGTTCTTC.

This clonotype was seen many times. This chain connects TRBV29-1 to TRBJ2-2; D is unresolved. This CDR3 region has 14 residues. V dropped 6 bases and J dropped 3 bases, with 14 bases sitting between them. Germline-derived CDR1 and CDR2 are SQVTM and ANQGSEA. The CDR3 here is CSVATGLDTGELFF. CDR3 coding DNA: TGCAGCGTCGCTACGGGTCTGGACACCGGGGAGCTGTTTTTT.

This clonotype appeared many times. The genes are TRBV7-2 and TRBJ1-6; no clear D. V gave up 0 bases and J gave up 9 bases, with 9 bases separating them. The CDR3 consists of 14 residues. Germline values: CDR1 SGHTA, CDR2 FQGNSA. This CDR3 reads CASSLAGVGSPLHF. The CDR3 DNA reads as TGTGCCAGCAGCTTAGCGGGCGTCGGTTCACCCCTCCACTTT.

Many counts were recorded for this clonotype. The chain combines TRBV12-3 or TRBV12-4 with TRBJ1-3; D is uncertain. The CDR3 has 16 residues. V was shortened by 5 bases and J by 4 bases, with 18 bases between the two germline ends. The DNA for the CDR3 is TGTGCCAGCAGTATCGGACCTCTTTCGATAGGAAACACCATATATTTT. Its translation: CASSIGPLSIGNTIYF.

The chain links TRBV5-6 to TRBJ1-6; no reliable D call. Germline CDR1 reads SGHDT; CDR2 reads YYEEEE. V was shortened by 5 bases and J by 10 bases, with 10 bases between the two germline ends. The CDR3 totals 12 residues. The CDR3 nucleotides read TGTGCCAGCAGGCGCCCGGGGTCACCCCTCCACTTT. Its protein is CASRRPGSPLHF. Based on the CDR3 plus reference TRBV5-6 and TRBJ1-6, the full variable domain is DAGVTQSPTHLIKTRGQQVTLRCSPKSGHDTVSWYQQALGQGPQFIFQYYEEEERQRGNFPDRFSGHQFPNYSSELNVNALLLGDSALYLCASRRPGSPLHFGNGTRLTVT.

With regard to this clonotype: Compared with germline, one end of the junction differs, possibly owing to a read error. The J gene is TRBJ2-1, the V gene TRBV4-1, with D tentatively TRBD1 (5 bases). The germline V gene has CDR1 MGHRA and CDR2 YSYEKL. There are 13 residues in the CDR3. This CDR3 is CASSQDGQGQQFF. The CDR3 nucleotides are TGTGCCAGCAGCCAAGATGGCCAGGGCCAGCAGTTCTTC.

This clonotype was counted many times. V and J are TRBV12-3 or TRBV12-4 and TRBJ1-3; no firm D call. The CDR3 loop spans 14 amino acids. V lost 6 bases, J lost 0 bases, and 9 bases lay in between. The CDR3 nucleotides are TGTGCCAGCAGACGTTACAGCTCTGGAAACACCATATATTTT. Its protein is CASRRYSSGNTIYF.

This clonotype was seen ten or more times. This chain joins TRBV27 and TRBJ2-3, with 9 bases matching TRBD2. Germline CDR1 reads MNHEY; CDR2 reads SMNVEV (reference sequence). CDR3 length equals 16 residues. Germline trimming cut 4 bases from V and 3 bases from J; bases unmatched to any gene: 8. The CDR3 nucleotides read TGTGCCAGCAGTTACGGCGGGAGGGCCGGGACAGATACGCAGTATTTT. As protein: CASSYGGRAGTDTQYF.

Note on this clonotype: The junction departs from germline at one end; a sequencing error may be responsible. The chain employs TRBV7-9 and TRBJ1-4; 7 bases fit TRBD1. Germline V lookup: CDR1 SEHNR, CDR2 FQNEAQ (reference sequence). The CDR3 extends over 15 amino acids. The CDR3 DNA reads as TGTGCCAGCAGCCCTTGGACAGGCCTTAATGGAAAACTGTTTTTT. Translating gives CASSPWTGLNGKLFF. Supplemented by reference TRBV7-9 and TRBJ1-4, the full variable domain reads DTGVSQNPRHKITKRGQNVTFRCDPISEHNRLYWYRQTLGQGPEFLTYFQNEAQLEKSRLLSDRFSAERPKGSFSTLEIQRTEQGDSAMYLCASSPWTGLNGKLFFGSGTQLSVL.

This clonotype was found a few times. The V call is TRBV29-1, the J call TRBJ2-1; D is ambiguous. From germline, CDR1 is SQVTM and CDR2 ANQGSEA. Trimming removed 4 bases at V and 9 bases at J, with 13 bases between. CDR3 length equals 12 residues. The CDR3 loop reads CSVGNYLVEQFF. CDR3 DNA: TGCAGCGTTGGGAACTACCTTGTTGAGCAGTTCTTC.

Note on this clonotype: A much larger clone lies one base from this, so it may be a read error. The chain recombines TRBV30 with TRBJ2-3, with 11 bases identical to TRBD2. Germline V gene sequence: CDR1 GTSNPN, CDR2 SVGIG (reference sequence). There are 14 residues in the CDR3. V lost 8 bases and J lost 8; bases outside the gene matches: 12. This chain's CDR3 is CARRASGTSGTQYF. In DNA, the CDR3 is TGTGCCCGGCGAGCCTCCGGGACTAGCGGTACGCAGTATTTT.

CDR3 DNA: TGTGCCAGCAGCCAAGCCAGCTATGGCTACACCTTC. Translated, it gives CASSQASYGYTF. This chain joins TRBV4-2 and TRBJ1-2, with D hard to call. The V end lost 1 base, the J end lost 4 bases, and 4 bases lay between the germline ends. This CDR3 has 12 amino acids. Germline V CDR1 and CDR2: LGHNA, YNFKEQ.

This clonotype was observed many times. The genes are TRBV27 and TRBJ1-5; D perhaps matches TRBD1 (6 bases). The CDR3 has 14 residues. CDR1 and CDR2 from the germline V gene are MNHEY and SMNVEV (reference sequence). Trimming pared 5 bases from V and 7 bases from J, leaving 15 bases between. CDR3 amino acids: CASSASPGVQPQHF. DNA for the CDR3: TGTGCCAGCAGTGCATCACCAGGGGTACAGCCCCAGCATTTT.

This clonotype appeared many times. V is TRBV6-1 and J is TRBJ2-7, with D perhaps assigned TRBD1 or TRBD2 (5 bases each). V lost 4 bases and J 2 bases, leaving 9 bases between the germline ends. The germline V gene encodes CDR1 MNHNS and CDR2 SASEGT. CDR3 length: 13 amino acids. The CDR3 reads CASSAGTAYEQYF. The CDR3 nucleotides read TGTGCCAGCAGTGCTGGGACGGCCTACGAGCAGTACTTC.

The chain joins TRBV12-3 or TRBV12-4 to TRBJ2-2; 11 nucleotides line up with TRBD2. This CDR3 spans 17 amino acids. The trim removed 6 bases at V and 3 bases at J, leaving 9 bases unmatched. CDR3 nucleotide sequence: TGTGCCAGCAGAGAAACCGGGACTAGCGGATACACCGGGGAGCTGTTTTTT. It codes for CASRETGTSGYTGELFF.

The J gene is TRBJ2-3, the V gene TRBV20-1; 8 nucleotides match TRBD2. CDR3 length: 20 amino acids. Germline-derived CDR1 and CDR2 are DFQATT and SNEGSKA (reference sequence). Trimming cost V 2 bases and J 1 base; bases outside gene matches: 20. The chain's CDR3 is CSARRAGGGRTPGGTDTQYF. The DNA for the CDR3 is TGCAGTGCTAGACGTGCGGGGGGTGGACGAACCCCGGGAGGCACAGATACGCAGTATTTT.